The next 28 T cell receptor beta chains were all read from a single sample in a study of T cell responses to AZD1222 COVID-19 vaccine. Generated by immunoSEQ multiplex PCR, the TCRdb table keeps only in-frame clones and is missing some. In the table there are 150,000 or so clones, less than 95% of which are singletons. Sequences were derived from peripheral blood, sampled 28 days after the second AZD1222 dose. The receptor set was obtained from an adult who received the AZD1222 COVID-19 vaccine.

The chain uses TRBV4-1 and TRBJ2-1; 9 positions agree with TRBD1. Trimming took 4 bases from V and 6 from J; bases not matched to a gene: 7. Germline loops: CDR1 MGHRA, CDR2 YSYEKL. The CDR3 contains 15 residues. CDR3 DNA: TGCGCCAGCAGCCTTACCGGGACAGGGCCCAATGAGCAGTTCTTC. This sequence encodes CASSLTGTGPNEQFF.

This chain joins TRBV28 and TRBJ1-6; tentatively, D is TRBD1 (5 bases). Trimming pared 8 bases from V and 4 bases from J, leaving 21 bases between. There are 17 residues in the CDR3. Germline lookup yields CDR1 MDHEN and CDR2 SYDVKM. CDR3 in amino acids: CASSVQTPGRYNSPLHF. The CDR3 DNA reads TGTGCCAGCTCCGTACAGACGCCGGGACGGTATAATTCACCCCTCCACTTT.

The chain combines TRBV5-1 with TRBJ1-4; 8 bases agree with TRBD1. The CDR3 is 14 residues long. Germline-derived CDR1 and CDR2 are SGHRS and YFSETQ. Unmatched junction bases numbered 7, after V lost 5 bases and J lost 7 bases. The CDR3 bases are TGCGCCAGCAGTTCAGGGGGCGCGGCTGAAAAACTGTTTTTT. It is translated as CASSSGGAAEKLFF.

The chain links TRBV9 to TRBJ2-2; D ambiguous. V was clipped by 0 bases and J by 4 bases, with 7 bases between them. The CDR3 covers 14 residues. CDR1 is SGDLS, CDR2 YYNGEE, per germline. CDR3 DNA sequence: TGTGCCAGCAGCGTAGTGACGGGCACCGGGGAGCTGTTTTTT. Protein product: CASSVVTGTGELFF.

V gene TRBV11-1 combines with J gene TRBJ2-2; no clear D gene. Germline CDR1 SGHAT, CDR2 FQDESV (reference sequence). This CDR3 is 14 amino acids long. Trimming left V 11 bases short and J 0 bases short, with 13 bases between. DNA of the CDR3: TGTGCCTCCCAGCACAGTTCGAACACCGGGGAGCTGTTTTTT. This sequence encodes CASQHSSNTGELFF.

V is TRBV5-1 and J is TRBJ1-3, with D hard to call. The germline CDR1 and CDR2 sequences are SGHRS and YFSETQ. Deletions cut 4 bases from V and 0 bases from J, with 8 bases between. The CDR3 consists of 14 residues. The CDR3 nucleotides are TGCGCCAGCAGCCAAATGAGCTCTGGAAACACCATATATTTT. Its protein is CASSQMSSGNTIYF.

V gene TRBV11-2 combines with J gene TRBJ2-1, with 8 bases fitting TRBD2. V shed 6 bases and J 3 bases; nucleotides not matched to a gene: 1. The CDR3 spans 13 residues. CDR1 and CDR2 (germline): SGHAT, FQNNGV. The DNA for the CDR3 is TGTGCCAGCAGAGCGGGAGACTACAATGAGCAGTTCTTC. Its translation: CASRAGDYNEQFF.

DNA of the CDR3: TGTGCCAGCAGCTCCAATCAACAGGGGGTGGCCGGGGAGCTGTTTTTT. Encoded protein: CASSSNQQGVAGELFF. The chain combines TRBV5-4 with TRBJ2-2, with 8 positions matching TRBD1. Germline CDR1 reads SGHNT; CDR2 reads YYREEE (reference sequence). This CDR3 contains 16 residues. J lost 6 bases, V lost 3 bases, and 10 bases had no gene match.

The J gene is TRBJ1-4, the V gene TRBV14; a possible D gene is TRBD1 (6 bases). V gave up 0 bases and J gave up 3 bases, with 14 bases separating them. Germline V gene data show CDR1 as SGHDN and CDR2 as FVKESK. This CDR3 has 17 residues. CDR3 bases: TGTGCCAGCAGCCAAGAGGGGGGGCTCGTGGCTAATGAAAAACTGTTTTTT. As protein: CASSQEGGLVANEKLFF.

CDR3 amino acids: CASSSTLVLRETQYF. Written as DNA, the CDR3 is TGTGCCAGCAGCTCCACCTTAGTGTTAAGAGAGACCCAGTACTTC. The V call is TRBV7-2, the J call TRBJ2-5; D is uncertain. Between the trimmed V and J ends, which lost 4 bases and 4 bases, there was a span of 16 bases. CDR1 SGHTA and CDR2 FQGNSA come from the germline V gene. The CDR3 sequence is 15 residues long.

V and J are TRBV7-3 and TRBJ2-7, with D unclear. This CDR3 has 14 amino acids. The ends were cut back, 5 bases at V and 2 bases at J, with 13 bases in the middle. CDR1 SGHTA and CDR2 FQGTGA come from the germline V gene. The chain's CDR3 is CASSLNKGPYEQYF. The CDR3 DNA reads TGTGCCAGCAGCCTCAATAAGGGCCCCTACGAGCAGTACTTC.

This clone was detected once. V usage is TRBV3-1 (or the pseudogene TRBV3-2) and J usage is TRBJ2-1; TRBD2 matches 16 bases. Germline V gene data show CDR1 as LGHDT and CDR2 as YNNKEL (reference sequence). The CDR3 extends over 19 amino acids. Trimming cost V 4 bases and J 1 base; bases outside gene matches: 7. CDR3 nucleotides: TGTGCCAGCAGCCCTAGCATGGGACTAGCGGGGGGGTCCTACAATGAGCAGTTCTTC. Amino acids: CASSPSMGLAGGSYNEQFF.

The chain employs TRBV10-3 and TRBJ2-7, with D possibly matching TRBD1 (6 bases). V was pared by 3 bases and J by 4 bases, with 13 bases between. This CDR3 has 14 amino acids. Germline V lookup: CDR1 ENHRY, CDR2 SYGVKD. The CDR3 protein is CAISDRGQTYEQYF. The CDR3 DNA reads as TGTGCCATCAGTGATAGAGGACAGACATACGAGCAGTACTTC.

The chain employs TRBV30 and TRBJ2-7; 10 bases match TRBD1. The CDR3 contains 16 residues. Germline trimming cut 5 bases from V and 0 bases from J; bases unmatched to any gene: 10. Germline assignment: CDR1 GTSNPN and CDR2 SVGIG (reference sequence). CDR3 protein: CAWCSPGQGSSYEQYF. CDR3 bases: TGTGCCTGGTGTTCTCCGGGACAGGGGAGCTCCTACGAGCAGTACTTC. Supplemented by reference TRBV30 and TRBJ2-7, the full variable domain reads SQTIHQWPATLVQPVGSPLSLECTVEGTSNPNLYWYRQAAGRGLQLLFYSVGIGQISSEVPQNLSASRPQDRQFILSSKKLLLSDSGFYLCAWCSPGQGSSYEQYFGPGTRLTVT.

The chain has TRBV9 and TRBJ2-5, with a weak D call TRBD2 (5 bases). The V end lost 0 bases, the J end lost 2 bases, and 17 bases lay between the germline ends. This CDR3 comprises 17 residues. CDR1 and CDR2 (germline): SGDLS, YYNGEE. CDR3 in amino acids: CASSVGSGTGSQETQYF. The CDR3, as DNA: TGTGCCAGCAGCGTAGGGTCGGGAACCGGTTCGCAAGAGACCCAGTACTTC.

The chain is built from TRBV3-1 (or the pseudogene TRBV3-2) and TRBJ1-3; D perhaps matches TRBD1 (6 bases). Trimming shortened V by 0 bases and J by 0 bases, and 9 bases separated the two germline ends. The CDR3 sequence is 16 residues long. CDR1 and CDR2 from the germline V gene are LGHDT and YNNKEL (reference sequence). CDR3 bases: TGTGCCAGCAGCCAAGAAGGGGGTCCCTCTGGAAACACCATATATTTT. It specifies CASSQEGGPSGNTIYF.

This chain uses TRBV30 with TRBJ2-1; D gene uncertain. The CDR3 sequence is 11 residues long. CDR1 is GTSNPN and CDR2 is SVGIG in the germline V gene (reference sequence). The V and J ends lost 4 bases and 2 bases respectively, with 3 bases between them. CDR3 amino acids: CAWTAYNEQFF. CDR3 DNA sequence: TGTGCCTGGACAGCCTACAATGAGCAGTTCTTC.

The genes are TRBV6-1 and TRBJ1-2; unclear D gene. This CDR3 is 16 amino acids long. V gave up 3 bases and J gave up 1 base, with 15 bases separating them. Looked up from germline, CDR1 is MNHNS and CDR2 is SASEGT. The DNA of the CDR3 is TGTGCCAGCAGTGATGGAGCAGGATTGGGTAACTATGGCTACACCTTC. Amino acids: CASSDGAGLGNYGYTF.

This clone was seen more than once but under ten times. The identical CDR3 is also encoded by other nucleotide sequences in the sample. This chain uses TRBV29-1 with TRBJ1-5; D is possibly TRBD1 (5 bases). The germline V gene encodes CDR1 SQVTM and CDR2 ANQGSEA. Trimming took 4 bases from V and 4 from J, leaving 14 bases between them. This CDR3 spans 14 amino acids. The CDR3 protein is CSVAGDGKNQPQHF. The CDR3 DNA is TGCAGCGTTGCGGGGGATGGAAAGAATCAGCCCCAGCATTTT.

This chain joins TRBV5-5 and TRBJ1-1; 8 bases are a match to TRBD1. The CDR3 contains 16 residues. V was pared by 5 bases and J by 6 bases, with 15 bases of the junction left unmatched. The germline CDR1 and CDR2 sequences are SGHKS and YYEKEE (reference sequence). In nucleotides, the CDR3 is TGTGCCAGCAGGCATGCTCAGGGGGCCAGTATCGCTGAAGCTTTCTTT. Amino acids: CASRHAQGASIAEAFF.

The chain links TRBV3-1 (or the pseudogene TRBV3-2) to TRBJ2-7, with no clear D. Trimming took 3 bases from V and 4 from J, leaving 10 bases between them. CDR3 length: 13 residues. Germline values: CDR1 LGHDT, CDR2 YNNKEL (reference sequence). The CDR3 loop is CASSQEGRYEQYF. DNA of the CDR3: TGTGCCAGCAGCCAGGAAGGCCGGTACGAGCAGTACTTC.

The V gene is TRBV27, the J gene TRBJ2-2; D possibly corresponds to TRBD2 (6 bases). Per germline, CDR1 MNHEY and CDR2 SMNVEV (reference sequence). With 5 bases removed from V and 1 base from J, the gap between germline ends came to 14 bases. The CDR3 spans 16 residues. The CDR3 DNA is TGTGCCAGCAGTGCCTCCGGGACTTGGAACACCGGGGAGCTGTTTTTT. It is translated as CASSASGTWNTGELFF.

This chain joins TRBV30 and TRBJ1-3; D ambiguous. This CDR3 comprises 12 residues. The V gene lost 8 bases and the J gene lost 4 bases, with 12 bases spanning the gap. In germline, CDR1 is GTSNPN, CDR2 SVGIG (reference sequence). CDR3 in amino acids: CAGGGGGNTIYF. The CDR3 nucleotides read TGTGCCGGAGGCGGTGGAGGAAACACCATATATTTT.

The chain combines TRBV7-2 with TRBJ2-7, with D possibly being TRBD1 or TRBD2 (5 bases each). The CDR3 is 14 residues long. V lost 3 bases and J 7 bases, leaving 16 bases between the germline ends. Germline V lookup: CDR1 SGHTA, CDR2 FQGNSA. CDR3 loop: CASSLAFGTGEQYF. In DNA, the CDR3 is TGTGCCAGCAGCTTGGCCTTCGGGACGGGGGAGCAGTACTTC.

The gene calls are TRBV9 and TRBJ1-5; D remains ambiguous. The V end was cut by 3 bases, the J end by 2 bases, with 9 bases between. The CDR3 covers 14 residues. CDR1 and CDR2 from the germline V gene are SGDLS and YYNGEE. Written as DNA, the CDR3 is TGTGCCAGCAGCGCCGGGATGCGCAATCAGCCCCAGCATTTT. Its translation: CASSAGMRNQPQHF.

The rearrangement uses TRBV30 and TRBJ2-7; 7 bases match TRBD1. J gave up 6 bases and V 5 bases, and 4 bases lay outside the gene matches. The length of the CDR3 is 11 residues. Germline loops: CDR1 GTSNPN, CDR2 SVGIG (reference sequence). The CDR3 spells CAWAQGVEQYF. CDR3 DNA: TGTGCCTGGGCGCAGGGGGTCGAGCAGTACTTC.

The chain recombines TRBV20-1 with TRBJ2-1; the D gene is possibly TRBD1 (5 bases). The V gene lost 3 bases and the J gene lost 5 bases, with 8 bases spanning the gap. The CDR3 runs to 12 residues. In germline, CDR1 is DFQATT, CDR2 SNEGSKA (reference sequence). In nucleotides, the CDR3 is TGCAGTGCTAGTGTGGACAACAATGAGCAGTTCTTC. Translation gives CSASVDNNEQFF.

The gene calls are TRBV18 and TRBJ2-3; TRBD1 is a possible D gene (6 bases). The CDR3 totals 15 residues. Trimming removed 3 bases at V and 0 bases at J, with 10 bases between. The V gene's germline CDR1 is KGHSH and CDR2 LQKENI. As DNA, the CDR3 is TGTGCCAGCTCACCGACAGGTTTAAGCACAGATACGCAGTATTTT. Amino acid sequence: CASSPTGLSTDTQYF.